Listed here is a single TCR beta chain. This sample stems from a study of OX40 agonist ivuxolimab in advanced cancers. Study background: The drug used for patients, ivuxolimab, was an agonistic anti-OX40 (CD134) antibody. Patients receiving dose escalation had hepatocellular carcinoma, melanoma, renal cell or head and neck cancer.

V shed 1 base and J 2 bases; nucleotides not matched to a gene: 2. CDR1 and CDR2 from the germline V gene are SEHNR and FQNEAQ (reference sequence). The CDR3 extends over 15 amino acids. The table came from immunoSEQ multiplex PCR; TCRdb's copy has only in-frame clones and leaves some out. The table shows approximately 68,000 clones, with approximately 86% occurring only once. Patients were ruled out by autoimmune disease history or systemic immunosuppression. The gene calls are TRBV7-9 and TRBJ1-2; TRBD1 agrees at 9 bases. The sample in question was CD4+ or CD8+ T cells sorted from blood, obtained in a trial of the OX40 agonist ivuxolimab. The clonotype comes from an adult with an advanced solid tumor such as melanoma, head and neck, liver or kidney cancer. In DNA form, the CDR3 reads TGTGCCAGCAGCTTAGTGGGACAGGGAAACTATGGCTACACCTTC. This sequence encodes CASSLVGQGNYGYTF.